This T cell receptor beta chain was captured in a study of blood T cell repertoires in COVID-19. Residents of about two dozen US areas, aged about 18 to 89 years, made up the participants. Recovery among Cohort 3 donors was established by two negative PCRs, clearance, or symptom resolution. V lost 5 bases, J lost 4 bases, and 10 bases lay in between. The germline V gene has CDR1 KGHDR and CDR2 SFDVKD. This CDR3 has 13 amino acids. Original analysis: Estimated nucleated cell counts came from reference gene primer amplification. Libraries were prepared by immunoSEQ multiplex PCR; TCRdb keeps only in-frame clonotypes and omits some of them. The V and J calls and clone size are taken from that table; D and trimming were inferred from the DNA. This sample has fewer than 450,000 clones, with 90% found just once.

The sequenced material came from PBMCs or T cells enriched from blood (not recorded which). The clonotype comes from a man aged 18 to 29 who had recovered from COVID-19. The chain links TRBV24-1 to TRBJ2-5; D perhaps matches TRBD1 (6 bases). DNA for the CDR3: TGTGCCACCAGTGTTGGGGGCATAGAGACCCAGTACTTC. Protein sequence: CATSVGGIETQYF.